This passage covers 16 T cell receptor beta chains from one sample sequenced in a study of blood T cell repertoires in COVID-19. Sequenced by immunoSEQ multiplex PCR; TCRdb stores in-frame clones only, minus some. Here the sample spans 250,000 to 300,000 clones, approximately 77% being singletons. The material sequenced was peripheral blood. These receptors were taken from a woman under 30 with acute or convalescent COVID-19.

This clone was detected a few times. The V gene is TRBV15, the J gene TRBJ1-2; perhaps TRBD1 as D (6 bases). V was trimmed by 4 bases and J by 8 bases, leaving 20 bases between them. The germline V gene has CDR1 LNHNV and CDR2 YYDKDF (reference sequence). This CDR3 is built from 15 residues. CDR3 in amino acids: CATSISLPQGLGYTF. The CDR3, as DNA: TGTGCCACCAGCATCTCACTACCTCAGGGGCTAGGCTACACCTTC.

CDR3 in DNA: TGTGCCAGCAGCTTTACAGGGTGGAAAGAGACCCAGTACTTC. Amino acid sequence: CASSFTGWKETQYF. V usage is TRBV5-8 and J usage is TRBJ2-5; D may be TRBD1 (6 bases). The CDR3 totals 14 residues. The V gene lost 2 bases and the J gene lost 3 bases, with 11 bases spanning the gap. CDR1 SGHTS and CDR2 YDEGEE come from the germline V gene. Based on the CDR3 plus reference TRBV5-8 and TRBJ2-5, the full variable domain is EAGVTQSPTHLIKTRGQQATLRCSPISGHTSVYWYQQALGLGLQFLLWYDEGEERNRGNFPPRFSGRQFPNYSSELNVNALELEDSALYLCASSFTGWKETQYFGPGTRLLVL.

The chain uses TRBV6-2 or TRBV6-3 and TRBJ2-1; TRBD2 matches 11 bases. This CDR3 spans 19 amino acids. Germline V CDR1 and CDR2: MNHEY, SVGEGT. V was clipped by 2 bases and J by 0 bases; unmatched bases: 9. The CDR3 here is CASSYRGLAGLSSYNEQFF. Here the CDR3 DNA reads TGTGCCAGCAGTTACCGAGGACTAGCGGGTCTGAGCTCCTACAATGAGCAGTTCTTC.

V gene TRBV7-2 combines with J gene TRBJ1-2; 9 bases line up with TRBD1. This CDR3 region has 15 residues. CDR1 and CDR2 (germline): SGHTA, FQGNSA. V gave up 5 bases and J gave up 4 bases; unmatched junction bases: 8. The CDR3 DNA reads as TGTGCCAGCAGCCCCGGACAGGGGTCGACCTATGGCTACACCTTC. It specifies CASSPGQGSTYGYTF.

The V call is TRBV12-1, the J call TRBJ1-2; the table's D call, TRBD1, was not checked against the DNA. TRBV12-1 is deemed a pseudogene. The CDR3 has 16 amino acids. The CDR3 sequence: CASSSSRDRGYYGYTF. CDR3 sequence (DNA): TGTGCCAGCAGCTCCTCCCGGGACAGGGGATACTATGGCTACACCTTC.

The chain couples TRBV19 to TRBJ1-2; 10 bases fit TRBD1. The germline CDR1 and CDR2 sequences are LNHDA and SQIVND (reference sequence). Losses at the gene ends were 7 bases for V and 5 bases for J; bases not matched to a gene: 7. The CDR3 runs 14 residues. This CDR3 is CASMWDRGDYGYTF. For the CDR3, the DNA is TGTGCCAGTATGTGGGACAGGGGAGATTATGGCTACACCTTC.

This clone was picked up one time. The chain is built from TRBV5-1 and TRBJ1-5; possibly TRBD1 for D (6 bases). With 0 bases removed from V and 2 bases from J, the gap between germline ends came to 12 bases. CDR3 length: 16 residues. Germline CDR1 reads SGHRS; CDR2 reads YFSETQ. The CDR3 bases are TGCGCCAGCAGCTTGGGGCCCAGGGGTCGCAATCAGCCCCAGCATTTT. Protein sequence: CASSLGPRGRNQPQHF.

CDR3 sequence: CASSLGRVISGNTIYF. The CDR3 DNA is TGTGCCAGCAGCTTAGGGAGGGTTATCTCTGGAAACACCATATATTTT. The rearrangement joins TRBV13 to TRBJ1-3; D gene unclear. Trimming pared 0 bases from V and 0 bases from J, leaving 9 bases between. CDR1 is PRHDT and CDR2 is FYEKMQ in the germline V gene (reference sequence). The CDR3 length is 16 residues.

The V and J genes are TRBV4-3 and TRBJ1-4; 7 bases are shared with TRBD1. The CDR3 runs to 16 residues. From germline, CDR1 is LGHNA and CDR2 YSLEER. Trimming cost V 0 bases and J 11 bases; bases outside gene matches: 12. CDR3 nucleotides: TGCGCCAGCAGCCAAGACCGGGACAGCTTTCTGGGGAAACTGTTTTTT. Its translation: CASSQDRDSFLGKLFF.

The J gene is TRBJ2-3, the V gene TRBV19; TRBD1 agrees at 8 bases. From germline, CDR1 is LNHDA and CDR2 SQIVND (reference sequence). J lost 0 bases, V lost 4 bases, and 3 bases had no gene match. CDR3 length equals 15 residues. CDR3 DNA: TGTGCCAGTAGTACCCGGACAGGGAGCACAGATACGCAGTATTTT. This sequence encodes CASSTRTGSTDTQYF.

CDR3 in amino acids: CASSLGGQGLTNEKLFF. The CDR3 region has the DNA TGTGCCAGCAGCTTGGGGGGACAGGGCCTCACTAATGAAAAACTGTTTTTT. The chain links TRBV5-6 to TRBJ1-4, with 9 bases aligning to TRBD1. J gave up 2 bases and V 0 bases, and 5 bases lay outside the gene matches. Germline CDR1 and CDR2: SGHDT and YYEEEE. The CDR3 loop spans 17 amino acids.

This chain uses TRBV28 with TRBJ1-5, with a weak D call TRBD1 (6 bases). The ends were cut back, 6 bases at V and 6 bases at J, with 15 bases in the middle. CDR1 and CDR2 from the germline V gene are MDHEN and SYDVKM. The CDR3 runs to 14 residues. The CDR3 sequence: CASSTNTRGQPQHF. The CDR3 region has the DNA TGTGCCAGCAGCACGAACACCAGGGGTCAGCCCCAGCATTTT.

J is TRBJ2-1 and V is TRBV7-2, with 7 bases lining up with TRBD2. Trimming cost V 6 bases and J 8 bases; bases outside gene matches: 16. Germline V gene data show CDR1 as SGHTA and CDR2 as FQGNSA. CDR3 length: 16 amino acids. The CDR3, as DNA: TGTGCCAGCAGTCGGCTAGCGGTAGAGGGGTCGTATGAGCAGTTCTTC. Translating it yields CASSRLAVEGSYEQFF.

Only a few counts were recorded for this clone. V usage is TRBV11-1 and J usage is TRBJ1-1; D is unresolved. The CDR3 loop spans 13 amino acids. Trimming removed 0 bases at V and 10 bases at J, with 12 bases between. Germline loops: CDR1 SGHAT, CDR2 FQDESV (reference sequence). The CDR3 bases are TGTGCCAGCAGCTTAGCTACGGGATCGACAGCTTTCTTT. Amino acid sequence: CASSLATGSTAFF.

The sample holds one count of this clone. The chain uses TRBV21-1 and TRBJ2-5; the DNA was not used to check the table's D call, TRBD1. TRBV21-1 is termed a pseudogene. This CDR3 region has 17 residues. In DNA, the CDR3 is TGTGCCAGCAGCAAAGTCCAAAACAGGAGAGCCCAAGAGACCCAGTACTTC. Its protein is CASSKVQNRRAQETQYF.

CDR3 nucleotide sequence: TGTGCCAGCAGCTTCCAAGTGAGATCACCCCTCCACTTT. It specifies CASSFQVRSPLHF. The chain employs TRBV2 and TRBJ1-6; D call uncertain. Germline CDR1 reads SNHLY; CDR2 reads FYNNEI. The CDR3 covers 13 residues. V was trimmed by 6 bases and J by 10 bases, leaving 13 bases between them.